Listed below are T cell receptor beta chains from one sample, sequenced in a study of post-analysis software for immune sequencing data. TCRdb reprocessed the PCR reads via MiXCR and lists one record per CDR3 protein. The sample lists about 570,000 distinct CDR3 sequences, 34% occurring once. Sequenced sample: blood. These receptors originate from a girl between 2 and 17 years old with multiple sclerosis. The CDR3 runs from the conserved cysteine through the conserved F or W. A D gene is named only where the DNA matches it firmly. Not every row has a clone size; where given, it reads once, few, many or a size class.

>TRBJ1-2|-|TRBD1|TRBV29-1
CSVERTGGSYGYTF
TGCAGCGTTGAGAGAACAGGGGGTTCCTATGGCTACACCTTC
>TRBJ1-5|few|-|TRBV24-1
CATSSREGPQHF
TGTGCCACCAGCTCCCGGGAGGGGCCCCAGCATTTT
>TRBJ1-2|-|TRBD1|TRBV6-5
CASRRQGDSYGYTF
TGTGCCAGCAGACGACAGGGGGATAGCTATGGCTACACCTTC
>TRBJ2-5|-|-|TRBV20-1
CSARDEGVQETQYF
TGCAGTGCTAGAGATGAGGGGGTACAAGAGACCCAGTACTTC
>TRBJ1-1|-|TRBD1|TRBV3-1
CASSQYDRGSVRGAFF
TGTGCCAGCAGCCAGTACGACAGGGGGAGTGTTCGGGGAGCTTTCTTT
>TRBJ2-6|-|-|TRBV10-3
CATRASSGANVLTF
TGTGCCACGCGGGCATCCTCTGGGGCCAACGTCCTGACTTTC
>TRBJ2-1|-|TRBD1|TRBV5-6
CASSRGQAHNEQFF
TGTGCCAGCAGCCGGGGACAGGCGCACAATGAGCAGTTCTTC
>TRBJ1-5|-|-|TRBV4-1
CASSPFHGGASNQPQHF
TGCGCCAGCAGCCCGTTCCATGGGGGGGCCAGCAATCAGCCCCAGCATTTT
>TRBJ2-7|-|-|TRBV12-3/TRBV12-4
CASSLTPRAEQYF
TGTGCCAGCAGTTTAACCCCCAGAGCGGAGCAGTACTTC
>TRBJ2-3|-|-|TRBV7-3
CASSLLGGTTDTQYF
TGTGCCAGCAGCCTACTAGGGGGGACCACGGATACGCAGTATTTT
>TRBJ2-5|few|TRBD1|TRBV7-9
CASSPSDRTQETQYF
TGTGCCAGCAGCCCGTCGGACAGGACCCAAGAGACCCAGTACTTC
>TRBJ2-3|few|-|TRBV7-3
CASSFLAPDTQYF
TGTGCCAGCAGCTTTCTAGCGCCAGATACGCAGTATTTT
>TRBJ1-6|-|TRBD1|TRBV5-5
CASSLQGSTYNSPLHF
TGTGCCAGCAGCTTACAGGGGTCGACCTATAATTCACCCCTCCACTTT
>TRBJ2-7|-|TRBD1|TRBV7-9
CASSPLWDRGTYEQYF
TGTGCCAGCAGCCCGCTTTGGGACAGGGGAACCTACGAGCAGTACTTC